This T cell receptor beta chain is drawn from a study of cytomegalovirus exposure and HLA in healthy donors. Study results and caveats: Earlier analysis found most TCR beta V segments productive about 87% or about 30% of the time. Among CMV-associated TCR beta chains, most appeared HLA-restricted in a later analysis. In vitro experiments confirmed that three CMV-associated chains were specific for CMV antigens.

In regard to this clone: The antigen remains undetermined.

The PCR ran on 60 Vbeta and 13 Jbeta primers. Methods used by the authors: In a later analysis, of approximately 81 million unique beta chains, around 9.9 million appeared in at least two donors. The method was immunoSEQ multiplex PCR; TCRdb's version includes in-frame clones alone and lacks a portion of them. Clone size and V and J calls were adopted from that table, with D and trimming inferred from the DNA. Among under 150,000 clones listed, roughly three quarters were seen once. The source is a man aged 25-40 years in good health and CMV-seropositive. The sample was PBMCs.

The CDR3 loop reads CATRLSGQGSYNEQFF. CDR3 DNA: TGTGCCACCAGGCTATCTGGGCAGGGTTCCTACAATGAGCAGTTCTTC. The rearrangement joins TRBV15 to TRBJ2-1; the D gene is possibly TRBD1 (5 bases). V shed 6 bases and J shed 1 base, with 16 bases lying between them. This CDR3 has 16 amino acids. In germline, CDR1 is LNHNV, CDR2 YYDKDF (reference sequence).